Below, 17 T cell receptor beta chains from the same sample are listed, as sequenced in a study of neurological immune-mediated disorders. From the 5' RACE reads, TCRdb called clonotypes with MiXCR, one entry per CDR3 protein. The sample consists of 40,000 or so distinct CDR3 sequences, about 2.3% of them appearing once. Sequenced: PBMCs. Every receptor here comes from a man younger than 40 with multiple sclerosis.

This clonotype came up many times. This chain joins TRBV10-3 and TRBJ2-7; D possibly corresponds to TRBD1 (5 bases). The germline CDR1 and CDR2 sequences are ENHRY and SYGVKD. This CDR3 is 13 amino acids long. Trimming pared 3 bases from V and 7 bases from J, leaving 13 bases between. CDR3 amino acids: CAISESLKGEQYF. Here the CDR3 DNA reads TGTGCCATCAGTGAATCCCTGAAGGGGGAGCAGTACTTC.

This clonotype came up many times. The chain carries TRBV4-1 and TRBJ1-5, with 9 bases aligning to TRBD1. There are 18 residues in the CDR3. The J segment lost 7 bases and the V segment lost 3 bases, leaving 16 bases of the junction unmatched. The V gene's germline CDR1 is MGHRA and CDR2 YSYEKL. CDR3 DNA: TGCGCCAGCAGCCACCGTATACTTCTGGACAGGGGCGTCCAGCCCCAGCATTTT. As protein: CASSHRILLDRGVQPQHF.

This clonotype was observed at least ten times. The chain recombines TRBV5-8 with TRBJ2-3; 7 bases map to TRBD1. CDR1 and CDR2 from the germline V gene are SGHTS and YDEGEE. The J segment lost 4 bases and the V segment lost 2 bases, leaving 7 bases of the junction unmatched. The CDR3 runs to 15 residues. The CDR3 here is CASSFKGAIADTQYF. CDR3 nucleotide sequence: TGTGCCAGCAGCTTTAAGGGGGCGATTGCAGATACGCAGTATTTT.

This clonotype was seen a handful of times. The chain uses TRBV25-1 and TRBJ1-5, with D possibly matching TRBD1 (5 bases). This CDR3 has 12 residues. Germline V gene lookup returns CDR1 MGHDK and CDR2 SYGVNS. V lost 4 bases, J lost 9 bases, and 10 bases lay in between. CDR3 in amino acids: CASSGPQGPQHF. In nucleotides, the CDR3 is TGTGCCAGCAGTGGCCCGCAGGGGCCCCAGCATTTT.

The sample holds many counts of this clonotype. The DNA for the CDR3 is TGTGCCAGCAGCGTAGGAGGGAGCACAGATACGCAGTATTTT. This sequence encodes CASSVGGSTDTQYF. This chain joins TRBV9 and TRBJ2-3; perhaps TRBD2 as D (5 bases). The V end was cut by 0 bases, the J end by 0 bases, with 5 bases between. Germline assignment: CDR1 SGDLS and CDR2 YYNGEE. The length of the CDR3 is 14 residues. Combining the CDR3 with reference TRBV9 and TRBJ2-3 gives the whole variable domain DSGVTQTPKHLITATGQRVTLRCSPRSGDLSVYWYQQSLDQGLQFLIQYYNGEERAKGNILERFSAQQFPDLHSELNLSSLELGDSALYFCASSVGGSTDTQYFGPGTRLTVL.

This clonotype was recorded many times. This chain connects TRBV18 to TRBJ1-2; D ambiguous. In germline, CDR1 is KGHSH, CDR2 LQKENI. The CDR3 contains 19 residues. The V gene lost 3 bases and the J gene lost 13 bases, with 36 bases spanning the gap. In nucleotides, the CDR3 is TGTGCCAGCTCACCGCGGGCCAGGACCCAACTACATTCTACAGTTTTTCTCACCTTC. Translation gives CASSPRARTQLHSTVFLTF.

This clonotype was observed many times. The chain joins TRBV6-6 to TRBJ2-2; D call uncertain. Germline V gives CDR1 MNHNY, CDR2 SVGAGI (reference sequence). This CDR3 contains 14 residues. The ends were cut back, 0 bases at V and 4 bases at J, with 6 bases in the middle. DNA for the CDR3: TGTGCCAGCAGTTACTCGAAGGGCACCGGGGAGCTGTTTTTT. Its protein is CASSYSKGTGELFF.

This clonotype has a count of ten or more. The rearrangement links TRBV29-1 to TRBJ2-1; the match to TRBD2 covers 7 bases. This CDR3 has 14 residues. V was clipped by 4 bases and J by 1 base; unmatched bases: 4. The germline V gene has CDR1 SQVTM and CDR2 ANQGSEA. For the CDR3, the DNA is TGCAGCGTTGGAGGCGGGAGATCCTACAATGAGCAGTTCTTC. This codes for CSVGGGRSYNEQFF.

The CDR3 nucleotides are TGTGCCAGCTCATCGGGACAGGGGGGGACTGAAGCTTTCTTT. Protein sequence: CASSSGQGGTEAFF. The chain employs TRBV18 and TRBJ1-1; 11 bases agree with TRBD1. Germline values: CDR1 KGHSH, CDR2 LQKENI. Trimming at V came to 5 bases and at J to 5 bases, leaving 4 bases not matched to a gene. The CDR3 loop spans 14 amino acids.

This clonotype was recorded at least ten times. The genes are TRBV29-1 and TRBJ1-1, with TRBD1 identical over 12 bases. Germline V CDR1 and CDR2: SQVTM, ANQGSEA. The ends lost 6 bases at V and 5 bases at J; junction bases unmatched: 7. The CDR3 has 14 residues. The CDR3 here is CSVNPGQGATEAFF. CDR3 bases: TGCAGCGTGAACCCGGGACAGGGGGCTACTGAAGCTTTCTTT.

The rearrangement uses TRBV5-1 and TRBJ1-1; no clear D gene. V was clipped by 0 bases and J by 7 bases, with 10 bases between them. The CDR3 runs to 13 residues. Germline CDR1 reads SGHRS; CDR2 reads YFSETQ. The CDR3 DNA is TGCGCCAGCAGCTTGGACGGCTACTATGAAGCTTTCTTT. It yields the protein CASSLDGYYEAFF.

This clonotype was detected many times. This chain links TRBV12-3 or TRBV12-4 with TRBJ1-5; D not resolved. The CDR3 sequence is 13 residues long. The V gene lost 7 bases and the J gene lost 7 bases, with 14 bases spanning the gap. Written as DNA, the CDR3 is TGTGCCAGCATCGATGGACCAGCCCAGCCCCAGCATTTT. Its protein is CASIDGPAQPQHF.

This clonotype was seen many times. The chain employs TRBV6-6 and TRBJ2-3, with D unclear. The germline V gene encodes CDR1 MNHNY and CDR2 SVGAGI (reference sequence). V was clipped by 8 bases and J by 3 bases, with 6 bases between them. The CDR3 length is 11 residues. DNA of the CDR3: TGTGCCAGCCTTAAGACAGATACGCAGTATTTT. This sequence encodes CASLKTDTQYF.

This clonotype was seen ten or more times. V is TRBV5-1 and J is TRBJ2-2; 12 bases fit TRBD1. Losses at the gene ends were 4 bases for V and 7 bases for J; bases not matched to a gene: 8. Germline CDR1 is SGHRS and CDR2 is YFSETQ. The CDR3 has 16 residues. The CDR3 loop reads CASSNRDRGLSGELFF. The CDR3 nucleotides read TGCGCCAGCAGCAACCGGGACAGGGGGCTAAGCGGGGAGCTGTTTTTT.

This clonotype has a count of ten or more. The J gene is TRBJ1-1, the V gene TRBV20-1; D ambiguous. CDR1 is DFQATT and CDR2 is SNEGSKA in the germline V gene (reference sequence). V was cut by 2 bases and J by 7 bases, with 11 bases left in between. This CDR3 has 12 amino acids. The CDR3, as DNA: TGCAGTGCTAGACCCGCCGAAGTTGAAGCTTTCTTT. It translates to CSARPAEVEAFF.

By share of the sample, this clonotype is medium-sized. This chain connects TRBV20-1 to TRBJ2-3; 10 positions match TRBD2. V lost 5 bases, J lost 0 bases, and 11 bases stayed unmatched. The CDR3 runs to 17 residues. The germline V gene encodes CDR1 DFQATT and CDR2 SNEGSKA (reference sequence). CDR3 residues: CSAPGLASPVSTDTQYF. The CDR3 DNA sequence: TGCAGTGCTCCGGGACTAGCGAGCCCAGTTAGCACAGATACGCAGTATTTT.

Ten or more counts support this clonotype. This chain links TRBV6-5 with TRBJ2-3, with 7 bases fitting TRBD1. CDR3 length equals 15 residues. V trimming: 6 bases; J trimming: 8 bases; junction bases outside the gene matches: 14. Germline V CDR1 and CDR2: MNHEY, SVGAGI. CDR3 coding DNA: TGTGCCAGCAGCCCGAGAGGGGACAGAGGCGGTACGCAGTATTTT. Translating it yields CASSPRGDRGGTQYF.